This TCR beta chain was recorded in a study of early T cells in non-severe SARS-CoV-2 infection. As part of library construction, unique molecular identifiers were attached to individual cDNA molecules. TCRdb re-called the 5' RACE reads with MiXCR, one entry per CDR3 protein. The data hold about 66,000 distinct CDR3 sequences, with 18% observed a single time. Per the germline V gene, CDR1 is SGHVS and CDR2 is FNYEAQ. Trimming pared 3 bases from V and 0 bases from J, leaving 14 bases between. The CDR3 runs 17 residues. The V gene is TRBV7-6, the J gene TRBJ2-2; D is unclear. This clonotype was obtained from an adult who was a healthcare worker with PCR-confirmed SARS-CoV-2 infection or an uninfected control (not recorded which). Sequences were derived from whole blood, sampled at baseline. The DNA of the CDR3 is TGTGCCAGCAGCTTTTCTGTGTCAGGCCCGAACACCGGGGAGCTGTTTTTT. Translating it yields CASSFSVSGPNTGELFF.